Shown below are 27 T cell receptor beta chains from a single sample sequenced in a study of cytomegalovirus exposure and HLA in healthy donors. This PCR relied on a set of 60 Vbeta primers and 13 Jbeta primers. This table comes from immunoSEQ multiplex PCR, and its TCRdb copy is limited to in-frame clones, with some not included. There are 100,000 to 150,000 clones in the sample, with about 2.7% held by the top ten. The sequenced sample was PBMCs. The source of these receptors is a man younger than 40 in good health and CMV-seronegative.

V is TRBV19 and J is TRBJ2-7; perhaps TRBD2 as D (5 bases). Trimming removed 4 bases at V and 2 bases at J, with 12 bases between. CDR3 length: 14 residues. Germline V lookup: CDR1 LNHDA, CDR2 SQIVND (reference sequence). CDR3: CASSRGLETYEQYF. The CDR3 DNA sequence: TGTGCCAGTAGTAGAGGACTGGAAACCTACGAGCAGTACTTC.

The gene calls are TRBV15 and TRBJ2-5; possibly TRBD1 for D (5 bases). CDR3 length: 16 residues. V gave up 4 bases and J gave up 5 bases, with 20 bases separating them. Germline V gene lookup returns CDR1 LNHNV and CDR2 YYDKDF (reference sequence). CDR3 nucleotides: TGTGCCACCAGCAACTCCCCTGAACCTTCAGGGGAGACCCAGTACTTC. Its protein is CATSNSPEPSGETQYF.

The rearrangement uses TRBV2 and TRBJ2-3, with TRBD1 matching over 7 bases. Germline V gene sequence: CDR1 SNHLY, CDR2 FYNNEI. V lost 2 bases and J lost 4; bases outside the gene matches: 9. CDR3 length equals 16 residues. The CDR3 nucleotides are TGTGCCAGCAGTGAAATGGGGACAGATTTCGCAGATACGCAGTATTTT. Amino acid sequence: CASSEMGTDFADTQYF. Based on the CDR3 plus reference TRBV2 and TRBJ2-3, the full variable domain is EPEVTQTPSHQVTQMGQEVILRCVPISNHLYFYWYRQILGQKVEFLVSFYNNEISEKSEIFDDQFSVERPDGSNFTLKIRSTKLEDSAMYFCASSEMGTDFADTQYFGPGTRLTVL.

The genes are TRBV13 and TRBJ2-7; D is uncertain. The CDR3 sequence is 14 residues long. V dropped 1 base and J dropped 0 bases, with 7 bases sitting between them. CDR1 is PRHDT and CDR2 is FYEKMQ in the germline V gene (reference sequence). This CDR3 reads CASSLAEISYEQYF. CDR3 coding DNA: TGTGCCAGCAGCTTAGCGGAGATCTCCTACGAGCAGTACTTC.

The V gene is TRBV5-1, the J gene TRBJ2-5; TRBD2 agrees at 8 bases. The germline V gene encodes CDR1 SGHRS and CDR2 YFSETQ. CDR3 length: 14 residues. After removal of 7 bases from V and 3 bases from J, the junction contained 8 bases not matched to a gene. In DNA, the CDR3 is TGCGCCAGCTCCAGGTCACTAGCGGAAGAGACCCAGTACTTC. Translated: CASSRSLAEETQYF. Looking up the rest from reference TRBV5-1 and TRBJ2-5 gives the full variable domain: KAGVTQTPRYLIKTRGQQVTLSCSPISGHRSVSWYQQTPGQGLQFLFEYFSETQRNKGNFPGRFSGRQFSNSRSEMNVSTLELGDSALYLCASSRSLAEETQYFGPGTRLLVL.

V is TRBV19 and J is TRBJ2-3; D is uncertain. Germline V gives CDR1 LNHDA, CDR2 SQIVND (reference sequence). The CDR3 consists of 12 residues. Trimming pared 9 bases from V and 1 base from J, leaving 8 bases between. The CDR3: CARAPCTDTQYF. The CDR3 DNA follows: TGTGCCAGGGCCCCTTGCACAGATACGCAGTATTTT. Full variable domain (missing parts from reference TRBV19 and TRBJ2-3): DGGITQSPKYLFRKEGQNVTLSCEQNLNHDAMYWYRQDPGQGLRLIYYSQIVNDFQKGDIAEGYSVSREKKESFPLTVTSAQKNPTAFYLCARAPCTDTQYFGPGTRLTVL.

The chain combines TRBV10-3 with TRBJ2-2; perhaps TRBD1 as D (5 bases). The germline CDR1 and CDR2 sequences are ENHRY and SYGVKD. This CDR3 comprises 14 residues. Trimming cost V 5 bases and J 1 base, with 8 bases left between them. The CDR3 protein is CAISSDRNTGELFF. The DNA of the CDR3 is TGTGCCATCAGTAGTGACAGGAACACCGGGGAGCTGTTTTTT.

The V gene is TRBV27, the J gene TRBJ2-6; D is unclear. Trimming left V 4 bases short and J 0 bases short, with 4 bases between. Germline-derived CDR1 and CDR2 are MNHEY and SMNVEV (reference sequence). The CDR3 loop spans 14 amino acids. The CDR3 nucleotides read TGTGCCAGCAGTTGGAGCTCTGGGGCCAACGTCCTGACTTTC. Protein product: CASSWSSGANVLTF.

The chain's CDR3 is CASSRGSDQPQHF. CDR3 sequence (DNA): TGTGCCAGCAGCCGGGGTTCGGATCAGCCCCAGCATTTT. V usage is TRBV25-1 and J usage is TRBJ1-5, with no clear D. Germline loops: CDR1 MGHDK, CDR2 SYGVNS. The CDR3 is 13 amino acids. Trimming removed 6 bases at V and 5 bases at J, with 11 bases between.

J is TRBJ1-1 and V is TRBV7-3; D not resolved. The CDR3 covers 13 residues. Trimming took 6 bases from V and 4 from J, leaving 12 bases between them. Per germline, CDR1 SGHTA and CDR2 FQGTGA. The CDR3 nucleotides read TGTGCCAGCAGGGCGACTGGCGTCACTGAAGCTTTCTTT. Its translation: CASRATGVTEAFF.

This sequence joins TRBV7-9 and TRBJ2-1; D unclear. CDR3 length: 12 residues. The ends were cut back, 3 bases at V and 7 bases at J, with 7 bases in the middle. CDR1 is SEHNR and CDR2 is FQNEAQ in the germline V gene (reference sequence). In DNA, the CDR3 is TGTGCCAGCAGCTTTAGGCGGAATGAGCAGTTCTTC. Protein sequence: CASSFRRNEQFF.

The chain links TRBV7-6 to TRBJ2-1; 11 nucleotides line up with TRBD2. The CDR3 totals 15 residues. V lost 4 bases and J lost 5; bases outside the gene matches: 4. Germline CDR1 is SGHVS and CDR2 is FNYEAQ. In DNA, the CDR3 is TGTGCCAGCAGCTCACTAGCGGGAGCTGACAATGAGCAGTTCTTC. Translated: CASSSLAGADNEQFF.

For this clone: The same CDR3 arises from other DNA sequences in this sample as well. The chain is built from TRBV9 and TRBJ2-3; D unclear. The CDR3 length is 14 residues. V gave up 0 bases and J gave up 0 bases, with 5 bases separating them. Germline CDR1 is SGDLS and CDR2 is YYNGEE. The CDR3 protein is CASSVDGSTDTQYF. The CDR3, as DNA: TGTGCCAGCAGCGTAGACGGGAGCACAGATACGCAGTATTTT.

The chain uses TRBV15 and TRBJ2-1; 9 bases fit TRBD2. The length of the CDR3 is 17 residues. The V segment lost 0 bases and the J segment 12 bases; nucleotides outside the gene matches: 15. Germline V gives CDR1 LNHNV, CDR2 YYDKDF (reference sequence). The CDR3 DNA reads as TGTGCCACCAGCAGAGAGGCCAGACTAGCGGACAAGGGGGGGCAGTTCTTC. It specifies CATSREARLADKGGQFF. Full variable domain (remainder filled in from reference TRBV15 and TRBJ2-1): DAMVIQNPRYQVTQFGKPVTLSCSQTLNHNVMYWYQQKSSQAPKLLFHYYDKDFNNEADTPDNFQSRRPNTSFCFLDIRSPGLGDTAMYLCATSREARLADKGGQFFGPGTRLTVL.

The rearrangement uses TRBV6-6 and TRBJ2-7; no reliable D call. The V and J ends lost 1 base and 0 bases respectively, with 4 bases between them. The CDR3 is made up of 13 amino acids. Germline assignment: CDR1 MNHNY and CDR2 SVGAGI (reference sequence). The CDR3 bases are TGTGCCAGCAGTTACTACAGCTCCTACGAGCAGTACTTC. This gives the protein CASSYYSSYEQYF.

This sequence joins TRBV5-1 and TRBJ2-1, with no clear D. The CDR3 has 13 amino acids. The V end was cut by 0 bases, the J end by 8 bases, with 9 bases between. Germline CDR1 SGHRS, CDR2 YFSETQ. The CDR3 DNA reads TGCGCCAGCAGCTTGGGGGTAGAGGATGAGCAGTTCTTC. Amino acid sequence: CASSLGVEDEQFF.

This chain uses TRBV7-2 with TRBJ2-5, with TRBD2 as a possible D gene (6 bases). The better agreement between TRBJ2-7 and the DNA end casts doubt on the J call. The CDR3 spans 14 residues. Germline V CDR1 and CDR2: SGHTA, FQGNSA. The CDR3 loop reads CASSLMGGSYEQYF. The CDR3 region has the DNA TGTGCCAGCAGCTTAATGGGGGGAAGCTACGAGCAGTACTTC.

The chain employs TRBV19 and TRBJ1-1, with D perhaps TRBD1 (5 bases). V lost 6 bases and J 4 bases, leaving 15 bases between the germline ends. CDR1 and CDR2 from the germline V gene are LNHDA and SQIVND (reference sequence). The CDR3 sequence is 14 residues long. The CDR3 region is CASRRRAESTEAFF. The CDR3 region has the DNA TGTGCCAGTAGACGCAGGGCGGAGAGCACTGAAGCTTTCTTT.

The chain has TRBV28 and TRBJ1-1, with no clear D. Between the trimmed V and J ends, which lost 6 bases and 0 bases, there was a span of 5 bases. Germline V gives CDR1 MDHEN, CDR2 SYDVKM. This CDR3 has 12 amino acids. CDR3 residues: CASSGVNTEAFF. The CDR3 DNA sequence: TGTGCCAGCAGCGGGGTGAACACTGAAGCTTTCTTT.

The V and J genes are TRBV9 and TRBJ2-5; 8 nucleotides line up with TRBD1. The V and J ends lost 4 bases and 5 bases, in that order; junction bases with no gene match: 10. Germline lookup yields CDR1 SGDLS and CDR2 YYNGEE. The CDR3 consists of 15 residues. The CDR3 here is CASSPRTGLRETQYF. In DNA form, the CDR3 reads TGTGCCAGCAGCCCCCGGACAGGGTTAAGGGAGACCCAGTACTTC.

The chain links TRBV28 to TRBJ2-5, with 11 nucleotides matching TRBD2. Per germline, CDR1 MDHEN and CDR2 SYDVKM. Trimming removed 4 bases from V and 1 base from J; junction bases left unmatched: 8. The CDR3 is 17 residues long. The CDR3 region has the DNA TGTGCCAGCAGTTCTCTAGGACTAGCGGGCCTCCAAGAGACCCAGTACTTC. It specifies CASSSLGLAGLQETQYF.

The chain recombines TRBV19 with TRBJ1-1, with D possibly being TRBD1 (6 bases). The CDR3 loop spans 14 amino acids. Germline lookup yields CDR1 LNHDA and CDR2 SQIVND (reference sequence). The ends were cut back, 3 bases at V and 1 base at J, with 9 bases in the middle. CDR3 coding DNA: TGTGCCAGTAGTATTGCCAGGGGGAACACTGAAGCTTTCTTT. It translates to CASSIARGNTEAFF.

The gene calls are TRBV6-1 and TRBJ2-1, with a tentative D call TRBD2 (6 bases). V was shortened by 4 bases and J by 2 bases, with 15 bases between the two germline ends. The CDR3 loop spans 16 amino acids. Looked up from germline, CDR1 is MNHNS and CDR2 is SASEGT. The DNA for the CDR3 is TGTGCCAGCAGTGGGCAAGCTGGAGGGGCCTACAATGAGCAGTTCTTC. Translated: CASSGQAGGAYNEQFF.

V usage is TRBV6-5 and J usage is TRBJ1-1; TRBD1 might be the D (5 bases). CDR1 is MNHEY, CDR2 SVGAGI, per germline. The ends were cut back, 2 bases at V and 0 bases at J, with 10 bases in the middle. The CDR3 totals 15 residues. The CDR3 DNA reads as TGTGCCAGCAGTTACCGGGGGACGGTGAACACTGAAGCTTTCTTT. Residues: CASSYRGTVNTEAFF.

The rearrangement uses TRBV2 and TRBJ2-3, with TRBD2 matching 7 bases. CDR1 is SNHLY, CDR2 FYNNEI, per germline. This CDR3 contains 16 residues. The J segment lost 0 bases and the V segment lost 6 bases, leaving 9 bases of the junction unmatched. The CDR3 loop is CASSADSGFSTDTQYF. CDR3 coding DNA: TGTGCCAGCAGCGCCGATAGCGGGTTCAGCACAGATACGCAGTATTTT.

This sequence joins TRBV19 and TRBJ1-2; D is ambiguous. Trimming cost V 10 bases and J 8 bases, with 23 bases left between them. The CDR3 is made up of 14 amino acids. Germline loops: CDR1 LNHDA, CDR2 SQIVND (reference sequence). CDR3 sequence (DNA): TGTGCCACCCAGGACCGCGGGTTAGGTGAGGGCTACACCTTC. As protein: CATQDRGLGEGYTF.

The chain has TRBV7-3 and TRBJ1-1; D remains ambiguous. In germline, CDR1 is SGHTA, CDR2 FQGTGA. V was clipped by 5 bases and J by 2 bases, with 9 bases between them. The CDR3 is made up of 13 amino acids. The CDR3: CASSGRGNTEAFF. The CDR3 nucleotides read TGTGCCAGCAGCGGCCGGGGAAACACTGAAGCTTTCTTT. Using reference TRBV7-3 and TRBJ1-1 for the parts outside the CDR3, the full variable domain is GAGVSQTPSNKVTEKGKYVELRCDPISGHTALYWYRQSLGQGPEFLIYFQGTGAADDSGLPNDRFFAVRPEGSVSTLKIQRTERGDSAVYLCASSGRGNTEAFFGQGTRLTVV.